One TCR beta chain is described in this entry. This record belongs to a study of blood T cell repertoires in COVID-19. About the study: Sites in the United States, Italy and Spain provided acute and convalescent COVID-19 samples.

Individuals aged about 18 to 89 years were recruited from about two dozen US areas. The ends were cut back, 8 bases at V and 3 bases at J, with 13 bases in the middle. The germline CDR1 and CDR2 sequences are WSHSY and SAAADI. The CDR3 sequence is 13 residues long. The authors' processing: By means of reference gene primer amplification, nucleated cell counts were estimated. This table comes from immunoSEQ multiplex PCR, and its TCRdb copy is limited to in-frame clones, with some not included. V and J calls and clone size are copied from that table; D and trimming were computed from the DNA. The top ten hold over 0.8% of the sample, which has 350,000 or so clones, about 90% seen once.

The receptor was derived from a woman aged 25 to 39 who had recovered from COVID-19. The sample was PBMCs or T cells enriched from blood (not recorded which). This chain joins TRBV10-2 and TRBJ1-2, with D maybe TRBD1 (6 bases). CDR3 sequence reads: CASGRTDDYGYTF. CDR3 bases: TGCGCCAGCGGACGGACAGATGACTATGGCTACACCTTC.